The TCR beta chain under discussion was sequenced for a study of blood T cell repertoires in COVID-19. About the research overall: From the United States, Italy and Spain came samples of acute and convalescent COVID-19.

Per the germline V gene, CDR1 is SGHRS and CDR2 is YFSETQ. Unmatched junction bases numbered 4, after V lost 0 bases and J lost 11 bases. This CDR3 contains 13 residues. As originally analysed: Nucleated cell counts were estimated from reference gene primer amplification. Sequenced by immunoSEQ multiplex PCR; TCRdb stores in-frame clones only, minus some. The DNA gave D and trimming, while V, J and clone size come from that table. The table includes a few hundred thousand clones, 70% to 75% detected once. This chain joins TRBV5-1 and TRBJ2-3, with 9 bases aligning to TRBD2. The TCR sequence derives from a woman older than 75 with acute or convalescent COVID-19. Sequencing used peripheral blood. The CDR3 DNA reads TGCGCCAGCAGCTTGGGGACTAGCGAAGAGCAGTATTTT. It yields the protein CASSLGTSEEQYF.